The 23 T cell receptor beta chains listed next were all sequenced from one sample in a study of shared clonotypes between healthy human individuals. The naive CD8 subset, CD45RO-negative cells positively selected for CCR7, excluded terminally differentiated effector memory CD45RA+ cells. Sequencing was performed with immunoSEQ multiplex PCR; in TCRdb, only in-frame clones are kept and a portion is missing. Among around 2,000,000 clones listed, around 93% were seen once. The sample comprised naive CD8+ T cells from PBMCs. Receptors originate from a man aged 18 to 35 in good health. Some clones in this sample may be carry-over from other donors' samples.

This clone was seen a single time. The chain combines TRBV5-1 with TRBJ2-2; D is possibly TRBD1 (6 bases). Trimming took off 6 bases at V and 6 bases at J, with 18 bases between the two ends. Looked up from germline, CDR1 is SGHRS and CDR2 is YFSETQ. This CDR3 contains 15 residues. As DNA, the CDR3 is TGCGCCAGCACTCTGACAGGACCAGGGTCCGGGGAGCTGTTTTTT. Its protein is CASTLTGPGSGELFF.

The J gene is TRBJ2-1, the V gene TRBV28; 13 positions match TRBD2. The V segment lost 3 bases and the J segment 3 bases; nucleotides outside the gene matches: 8. This CDR3 spans 18 amino acids. Germline CDR1 is MDHEN and CDR2 is SYDVKM. DNA for the CDR3: TGTGCCAGCAGTTTCCCGCCCGGGACTAGCGGGATCTACAATGAGCAGTTCTTC. Translating gives CASSFPPGTSGIYNEQFF. The variable domain in full, with the rest retrieved from reference TRBV28 and TRBJ2-1, is DVKVTQSSRYLVKRTGEKVFLECVQDMDHENMFWYRQDPGLGLRLIYFSYDVKMKEKGDIPEGYSVSREKKERFSLILESASTNQTSMYLCASSFPPGTSGIYNEQFFGPGTRLTVL.

The V and J genes are TRBV9 and TRBJ2-7; 9 bases are shared with TRBD1. CDR1 is SGDLS and CDR2 is YYNGEE in the germline V gene. The CDR3 is 15 amino acids. The ends lost 5 bases at V and 0 bases at J; junction bases unmatched: 6. CDR3 coding DNA: TGTGCCAGCAGTAATCCGGGACAGGGCTCCTACGAGCAGTACTTC. It codes for CASSNPGQGSYEQYF.

The rearrangement links TRBV27 to TRBJ1-1, with D possibly matching TRBD1 (6 bases). The CDR3 runs to 13 residues. Trimming removed 5 bases at V and 5 bases at J, with 12 bases between. Per the germline V gene, CDR1 is MNHEY and CDR2 is SMNVEV (reference sequence). CDR3 amino acids: CASSTGTITEAFF. The CDR3 DNA follows: TGTGCCAGCAGTACAGGGACTATAACTGAAGCTTTCTTT.

The chain links TRBV27 to TRBJ2-7; D is unclear. The CDR3 sequence is 14 residues long. The germline gives CDR1 MNHEY, CDR2 SMNVEV (reference sequence). The ends were cut back, 3 bases at V and 3 bases at J, with 12 bases in the middle. The CDR3 reads CASSFRAAGYEQYF. The CDR3 DNA reads as TGTGCCAGCAGTTTCCGGGCCGCTGGCTACGAGCAGTACTTC.

The V gene is TRBV19, the J gene TRBJ2-4; D remains unclear. V was cut by 6 bases and J by 2 bases, with 17 bases left in between. The CDR3 is made up of 16 amino acids. Looked up from germline, CDR1 is LNHDA and CDR2 is SQIVND (reference sequence). CDR3 amino acids: CASRSLLVSPKNIQYF. CDR3 coding DNA: TGTGCCAGTAGGAGTCTGTTGGTGTCGCCCAAAAACATTCAGTACTTC.

The genes are TRBV4-3 and TRBJ2-7; maybe TRBD2 (6 bases). V was trimmed by 0 bases and J by 3 bases, leaving 12 bases between them. Germline CDR1 and CDR2: LGHNA and YSLEER. The CDR3 consists of 15 residues. As DNA, the CDR3 is TGCGCCAGCAGCCAAGATTCGGGGGATTTCTACGAGCAGTACTTC. Translation: CASSQDSGDFYEQYF.

The chain has TRBV19 and TRBJ1-2; maybe TRBD1 (5 bases). With 2 bases removed from V and 0 bases from J, the gap between germline ends came to 10 bases. Germline lookup yields CDR1 LNHDA and CDR2 SQIVND (reference sequence). This CDR3 is built from 15 residues. The CDR3 sequence: CASSIRQTANYGYTF. The CDR3 DNA follows: TGTGCCAGTAGTATACGACAGACCGCTAACTATGGCTACACCTTC. Based on the CDR3 plus reference TRBV19 and TRBJ1-2, the full variable domain is DGGITQSPKYLFRKEGQNVTLSCEQNLNHDAMYWYRQDPGQGLRLIYYSQIVNDFQKGDIAEGYSVSREKKESFPLTVTSAQKNPTAFYLCASSIRQTANYGYTFGSGTRLTVV.

To note about this clone: At the DNA level, this CDR3 is encoded by other sequences in the same sample as well. V usage is TRBV27 and J usage is TRBJ2-7; no firm D call. The germline CDR1 and CDR2 sequences are MNHEY and SMNVEV (reference sequence). Trimming removed 2 bases from V and 7 bases from J, with 9 bases in between. The CDR3 is 12 residues long. CDR3 in DNA: TGTGCCAGCAGTTTACCCGCCGGGGAGCAGTACTTC. Amino acid sequence: CASSLPAGEQYF.

The rearrangement joins TRBV30 to TRBJ2-1; D possibly corresponds to TRBD2 (5 bases). V was clipped by 4 bases and J by 0 bases, with 19 bases between them. CDR1 and CDR2 from the germline V gene are GTSNPN and SVGIG (reference sequence). The CDR3 runs 17 residues. CDR3: CAWTYRIVASSYNEQFF. In nucleotides, the CDR3 is TGTGCCTGGACCTACCGAATTGTAGCGAGCTCCTACAATGAGCAGTTCTTC.

The chain recombines TRBV15 with TRBJ1-1; D not resolved. The CDR3 length is 17 residues. With 2 bases removed from V and 0 bases from J, the gap between germline ends came to 16 bases. CDR1 is LNHNV and CDR2 is YYDKDF in the germline V gene (reference sequence). This chain's CDR3 is CATSRPPGGILNTEAFF. The CDR3 nucleotides are TGTGCCACCAGCAGACCCCCGGGAGGGATCCTGAACACTGAAGCTTTCTTT.

The V and J genes are TRBV7-9 and TRBJ2-1; D may match TRBD1 or TRBD2 (5 bases each). The CDR3 covers 16 residues. Germline V CDR1 and CDR2: SEHNR, FQNEAQ (reference sequence). V lost 4 bases, J lost 5 bases, and 18 bases lay in between. CDR3 in DNA: TGTGCCAGCAGCTCTCCGTTCGGGGCCCTTCACAATGAGCAGTTCTTC. Protein sequence: CASSSPFGALHNEQFF. Based on the CDR3 plus reference TRBV7-9 and TRBJ2-1, the full variable domain is DTGVSQNPRHKITKRGQNVTFRCDPISEHNRLYWYRQTLGQGPEFLTYFQNEAQLEKSRLLSDRFSAERPKGSFSTLEIQRTEQGDSAMYLCASSSPFGALHNEQFFGPGTRLTVL.

J is TRBJ2-7 and V is TRBV5-6; 7 bases are a match to TRBD1. The CDR3 runs to 15 residues. The junction had 12 bases not matched to a gene; V was cut back by 2 bases and J by 7 bases. The germline CDR1 and CDR2 sequences are SGHDT and YYEEEE. The CDR3 DNA follows: TGTGCCAGCAGCTTTACAGGGGCCCCGGCTCGGGAGCAGTACTTC. The encoded protein is CASSFTGAPAREQYF.

This rearrangement joins TRBV27 to TRBJ2-1; D not resolved. V was cut by 4 bases and J by 9 bases, with 7 bases left in between. Germline CDR1 reads MNHEY; CDR2 reads SMNVEV (reference sequence). The CDR3 consists of 11 residues. The CDR3 DNA is TGTGCCAGCAGTTGGACCGGTGAGCAGTTCTTC. This encodes CASSWTGEQFF.

This chain links TRBV7-8 with TRBJ1-2, with D hard to call. V was cut by 5 bases and J by 7 bases, with 14 bases left in between. Germline values: CDR1 SGHVS, CDR2 FQNEAQ. The CDR3 is made up of 13 amino acids. CDR3 amino acids: CASSTIGYGGYTF. In DNA, the CDR3 is TGTGCCAGCAGCACGATTGGGTACGGTGGCTACACCTTC.

The chain couples TRBV5-6 to TRBJ2-1; 11 bases are a match to TRBD2. The CDR3 length is 15 residues. The trim removed 1 base at V and 8 bases at J, leaving 5 bases unmatched. In germline, CDR1 is SGHDT, CDR2 YYEEEE. The DNA of the CDR3 is TGTGCCAGCAGCTTGCTACTAGCGGGAGACCATGAGCAGTTCTTC. Its translation is CASSLLLAGDHEQFF.

The chain employs TRBV2 and TRBJ2-7; D uncertain. This CDR3 region has 13 residues. Germline V gene sequence: CDR1 SNHLY, CDR2 FYNNEI. The V end lost 6 bases, the J end lost 2 bases, and 11 bases lay between the germline ends. CDR3 coding DNA: TGTGCCAGCAGGGTCACTCAGACCTACGAGCAGTACTTC. This translates into CASRVTQTYEQYF.

This chain joins TRBV10-3 and TRBJ1-2, with 8 bases that match TRBD1. After removal of 6 bases from V and 4 bases from J, the junction contained 16 bases not matched to a gene. CDR1 and CDR2 (germline): ENHRY, SYGVKD. This CDR3 has 17 residues. CDR3 DNA: TGTGCCATCAGCTGGACAGGGCACCGCCTAAGTCTCTATGGCTACACCTTC. Its translation: CAISWTGHRLSLYGYTF.

On this clone itself: The junction departs from the called germline gene at one end, perhaps through a read error. The chain is built from TRBV7-6 and TRBJ2-7; D assignment may be TRBD1 or TRBD2 (7 bases each). This CDR3 comprises 14 residues. Germline loops: CDR1 SGHVS, CDR2 FNYEAQ. The CDR3 loop is CASTPRGGGGEQCF. The CDR3, as DNA: TGTGCCAGCACTCCTCGGGGAGGGGGCGGCGAGCAGTGCTTC.

Only one count was recorded for this clone. The chain joins TRBV9 to TRBJ2-1; tentatively, D is TRBD1 or TRBD2 (7 bases each). V was pared by 4 bases and J by 8 bases, with 25 bases between. The germline CDR1 and CDR2 sequences are SGDLS and YYNGEE. The CDR3 runs 17 residues. CDR3 nucleotides: TGTGCCAGCAGCAACCCTGAAGAGGGGGCGGGAGTCGATGAGCAGTTCTTC. Amino acids: CASSNPEEGAGVDEQFF.

This chain joins TRBV4-1 and TRBJ2-7, with unresolved D. The J call is doubtful: the DNA matches TRBJ2-5 better. This CDR3 has 16 amino acids. CDR1 is MGHRA and CDR2 is YSYEKL in the germline V gene. DNA for the CDR3: TGCGCCAGCAGCCAAGGGATGAATCCGTACCAAGAGACCCAGTACTTC. This codes for CASSQGMNPYQETQYF.

This clone was seen just once. The chain employs TRBV5-6 and TRBJ1-1, with TRBD1 identical over 9 bases. The V gene end was trimmed by 6 bases and the J gene end by 11 bases; junction bases not matched to a gene: 11. Germline V lookup: CDR1 SGHDT, CDR2 YYEEEE. CDR3 length equals 13 residues. The CDR3 region has the DNA TGTGCCAGCAACCTGGGAGGGGACAGGGAGGCTTTCTTT. Translated, it gives CASNLGGDREAFF.

The chain is built from TRBV5-5 and TRBJ2-2; TRBD2 matches at 7 bases. Germline values: CDR1 SGHKS, CDR2 YYEKEE (reference sequence). CDR3 length: 20 residues. Germline trimming cut 1 base from V and 0 bases from J; bases unmatched to any gene: 15. This chain's CDR3 is CASSLRETSALTSNTGELFF. As DNA, the CDR3 is TGTGCCAGCAGCTTGCGGGAAACTAGCGCACTAACCTCGAACACCGGGGAGCTGTTTTTT.